This T cell receptor beta chain was retrieved from a study of Tregs in tolerant kidney transplant recipients. The V gene's germline CDR1 is SNHLY and CDR2 FYNNEI. This CDR3 spans 13 amino acids. The V segment lost 6 bases and the J segment 5 bases; nucleotides outside the gene matches: 6. Only in-frame clones appear in the TCRdb table, and some are missing; sequencing was by immunoSEQ multiplex PCR. Of around 75,000 clones listed, around 90% are singletons. The material sequenced was CD4+ T cells from blood, taken before the transplant. The genes are TRBV2 and TRBJ2-5; TRBD1 matches 7 bases. This clonotype originated in a human donor who received a combined kidney and bone marrow transplant. In DNA, the CDR3 is TGTGCCAGCAGCGACGGACAGGTGGAGACCCAGTACTTC. Its protein product is CASSDGQVETQYF.